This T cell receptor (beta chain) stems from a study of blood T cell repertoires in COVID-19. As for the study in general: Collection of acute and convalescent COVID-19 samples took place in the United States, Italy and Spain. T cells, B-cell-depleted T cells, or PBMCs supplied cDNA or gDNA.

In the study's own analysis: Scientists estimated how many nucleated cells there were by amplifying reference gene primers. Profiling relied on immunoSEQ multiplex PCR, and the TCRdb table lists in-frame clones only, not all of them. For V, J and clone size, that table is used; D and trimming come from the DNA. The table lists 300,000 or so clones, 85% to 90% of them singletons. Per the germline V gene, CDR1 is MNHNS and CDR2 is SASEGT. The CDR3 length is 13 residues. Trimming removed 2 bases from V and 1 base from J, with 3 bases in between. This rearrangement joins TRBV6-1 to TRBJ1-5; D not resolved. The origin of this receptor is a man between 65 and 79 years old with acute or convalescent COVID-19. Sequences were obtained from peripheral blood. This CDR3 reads CASSEQSNQPQHF. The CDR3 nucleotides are TGTGCCAGCAGTGAACAGAGCAATCAGCCCCAGCATTTT.